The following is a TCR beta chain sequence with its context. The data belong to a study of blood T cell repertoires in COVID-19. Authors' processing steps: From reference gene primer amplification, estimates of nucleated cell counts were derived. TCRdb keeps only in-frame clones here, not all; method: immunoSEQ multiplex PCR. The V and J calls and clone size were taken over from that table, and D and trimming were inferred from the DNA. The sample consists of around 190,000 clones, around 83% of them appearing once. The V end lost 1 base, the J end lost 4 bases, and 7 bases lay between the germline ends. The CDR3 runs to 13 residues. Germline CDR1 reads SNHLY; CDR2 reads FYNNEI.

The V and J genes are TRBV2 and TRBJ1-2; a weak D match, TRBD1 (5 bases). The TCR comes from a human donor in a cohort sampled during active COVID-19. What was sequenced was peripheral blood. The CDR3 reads CASSEGGGYGYTF. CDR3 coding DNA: TGTGCCAGCAGTGAAGGGGGGGGCTATGGCTACACCTTC.